The subject of this entry is one T cell receptor (beta chain). The data stem from a study of blood T cell repertoires in COVID-19. Study context: Researchers got acute and convalescent COVID-19 samples from the United States, Italy and Spain.

Between the trimmed V and J ends, which lost 2 bases and 7 bases, there was a span of 8 bases. Germline V lookup: CDR1 SEHNR, CDR2 FQNEAQ (reference sequence). This CDR3 comprises 12 residues. TCRdb's copy holds only in-frame clones and misses some; the assay was immunoSEQ multiplex PCR. Here the sample spans just under 85,000 clones, approximately 86% being singletons. The chain carries TRBV7-9 and TRBJ1-2; TRBD1 is a possible D gene (5 bases). This receptor was taken from a man at least 80 years old with active or convalescent COVID-19. Source material: peripheral blood. CDR3 loop: CASSLSGGGYTF. In DNA form, the CDR3 reads TGTGCCAGCAGCTTATCGGGGGGTGGCTACACCTTC.